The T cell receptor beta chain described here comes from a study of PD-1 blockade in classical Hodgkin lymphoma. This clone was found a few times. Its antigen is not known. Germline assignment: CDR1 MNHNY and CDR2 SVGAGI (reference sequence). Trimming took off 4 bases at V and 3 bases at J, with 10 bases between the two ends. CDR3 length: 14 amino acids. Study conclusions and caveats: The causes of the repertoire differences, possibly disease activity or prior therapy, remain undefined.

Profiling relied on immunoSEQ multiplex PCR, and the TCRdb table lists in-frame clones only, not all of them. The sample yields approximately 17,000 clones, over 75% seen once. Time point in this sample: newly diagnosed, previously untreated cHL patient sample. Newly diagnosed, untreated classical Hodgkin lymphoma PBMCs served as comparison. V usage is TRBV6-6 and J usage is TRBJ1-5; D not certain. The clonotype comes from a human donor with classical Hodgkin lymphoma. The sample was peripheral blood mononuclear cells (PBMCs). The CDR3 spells CASSSQVLNQPQHF. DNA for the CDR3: TGTGCCAGCAGTTCGCAGGTTCTCAATCAGCCCCAGCATTTT.